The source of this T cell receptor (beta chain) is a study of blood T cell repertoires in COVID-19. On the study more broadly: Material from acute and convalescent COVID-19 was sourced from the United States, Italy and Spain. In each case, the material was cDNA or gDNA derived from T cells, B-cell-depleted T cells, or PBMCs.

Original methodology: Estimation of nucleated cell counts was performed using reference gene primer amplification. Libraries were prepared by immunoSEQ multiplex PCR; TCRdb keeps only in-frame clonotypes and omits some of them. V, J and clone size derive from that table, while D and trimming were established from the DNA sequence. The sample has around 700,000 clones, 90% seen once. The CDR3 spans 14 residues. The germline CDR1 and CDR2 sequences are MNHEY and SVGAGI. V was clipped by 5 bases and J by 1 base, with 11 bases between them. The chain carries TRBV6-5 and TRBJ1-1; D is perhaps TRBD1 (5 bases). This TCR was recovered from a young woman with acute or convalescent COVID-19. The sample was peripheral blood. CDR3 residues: CASSPLTENTEAFF. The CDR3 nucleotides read TGTGCCAGCAGTCCTTTGACAGAGAACACTGAAGCTTTCTTT.